Sequencing of this TCR beta chain was carried out in a study of post-analysis software for immune sequencing data. Findings and limits, study-wide: A significant reduction in normalized Chao1 diversity was observed in multiple sclerosis patients versus controls. Batch-mates among the samples co-clustered strongly by F measure.

As regards this clonotype: What it binds is not known.

The TCR beta cDNA libraries contained unique molecular identifiers. The T cell input of about 0.95 to 11 million gave about 470,000 cDNA molecules. Via MiXCR, TCRdb re-called the PCR reads, giving one row per CDR3 protein. Among hundreds of thousands of distinct CDR3 sequences, approximately 38% were seen once, and the ten largest hold 7.6%. Sequences were obtained from blood. The receptor comes from a girl aged 2-9 years with multiple sclerosis.

The CDR3 DNA reads TGTGCCAGCAGCTCCTCGACTAGCGGGACAGGGGAGACCCAGTACTTC. Protein: CASSSSTSGTGETQYF. The chain couples TRBV12-3 or TRBV12-4 to TRBJ2-5; TRBD2 matches at 11 bases. The J segment lost 5 bases and the V segment lost 6 bases, leaving 11 bases of the junction unmatched. The CDR3 covers 16 residues.